This record covers a single T cell receptor beta chain. The data originate from a study of PD-1 blockade in mismatch repair-deficient tumors. Study context: Patients had approximately 11 mismatch repair-deficient cancer types and were previously treated and progressing.

Repertoires were generated with immunoSEQ multiplex PCR, while TCRdb's copy carries only in-frame clones and drops some. Here the sample spans approximately 38,000 clones, 70% to 80% being singletons. Germline values: CDR1 MGHDK, CDR2 SYGVNS. The CDR3 is 15 amino acids. Trimming took 6 bases from V and 8 from J; bases not matched to a gene: 12. The sequence came from an adult with mismatch repair-deficient cancer. This sequence joins TRBV25-1 and TRBJ1-4; TRBD1 matches 7 bases. Sample: peripheral blood, taken 4 weeks after starting pembrolizumab. The CDR3 bases are TGTGCCAGCAGAGGGACTCCGGGACAGCCCGAAAAACTGTTTTTT. This encodes CASRGTPGQPEKLFF.